One sample yielded the 8 T cell receptor beta chains listed below, sequenced in a study of breast tumors, draining lymph nodes, adjacent tissues. TCRdb ran MiXCR on the multiplex PCR reads and lists one entry per CDR3 protein. The sample contains around 70,000 distinct CDR3 sequences, roughly two fifths of which appear only once. Sequencing input: breast tumor tissue. Receptor source: a female donor with breast cancer. Some clones in this sample may be carry-over from other donors' samples.

The chain couples TRBV6-5 to TRBJ2-1; tentative D call: TRBD2 (6 bases). Trimming cost V 9 bases and J 0 bases, with 15 bases left between them. Per the germline V gene, CDR1 is MNHEY and CDR2 is SVGAGI. This CDR3 has 15 residues. The CDR3 DNA sequence: TGTGCCAGGTGGTTAGCGGACCACTCCTACAATGAGCAGTTCTTC. Translation gives CARWLADHSYNEQFF.

This clonotype was detected many times. The rearrangement uses TRBV24-1 and TRBJ2-7; 7 bases are a match to TRBD1. J lost 7 bases, V lost 4 bases, and 9 bases had no gene match. This CDR3 is 14 amino acids long. From germline, CDR1 is KGHDR and CDR2 SFDVKD. The CDR3 sequence: CATSDPNRGEEQYF. CDR3 bases: TGTGCCACCAGTGACCCAAACAGGGGTGAGGAGCAGTACTTC.

Worth noting for this clonotype: A read error may be the cause here, since a much bigger clone is one base away. As the CDR3 is not closed by the conserved phenylalanine or tryptophan, this likely results from a read error. The chain employs TRBV10-3 and TRBJ1-1; possibly TRBD1 for D (5 bases). Germline V lookup: CDR1 ENHRY, CDR2 SYGVKD. The CDR3 length is 14 residues. V gave up 5 bases and J gave up 1 base, with 11 bases separating them. Here the CDR3 DNA reads TGTGCCATCAGTACTACTACAGGGAACACTGAAGCTTTCCTT. It codes for CAISTTTGNTEAFL.

The rearrangement joins TRBV10-1 to TRBJ2-1, with 9 bases identical to TRBD1. Germline CDR1 WNHNN, CDR2 SYGVQD (reference sequence). The CDR3 covers 14 residues. V shed 9 bases, J shed 0 bases, and the junction held 3 bases outside the gene matches. The CDR3: CASGGQGSYNEQFF. CDR3 in DNA: TGCGCCAGTGGGGGACAGGGCTCCTACAATGAGCAGTTCTTC.

This clonotype was detected many times. The chain uses TRBV7-9 and TRBJ1-4; TRBD1 matches at 7 bases. This CDR3 is 16 amino acids long. Looked up from germline, CDR1 is SEHNR and CDR2 is FQNEAQ (reference sequence). J lost 4 bases, V lost 0 bases, and 5 bases had no gene match. CDR3 sequence reads: CASSLAQQGYNEKLFF. The CDR3 DNA reads TGTGCCAGCAGCTTAGCGCAACAGGGGTATAATGAAAAACTGTTTTTT.

This clonotype was observed many times. The chain is built from TRBV3-1 and TRBJ2-5; 9 nucleotides align to TRBD2. There are 17 residues in the CDR3. V dropped 3 bases and J dropped 5; count of bases not matched to a gene: 13. CDR1 is LGHDT and CDR2 is YNNKEL in the germline V gene (reference sequence). This CDR3 is CASSHEWGTSGWETQYF. The CDR3 DNA reads as TGTGCCAGCAGCCACGAATGGGGAACTAGCGGGTGGGAGACCCAGTACTTC.

At least ten counts were recorded for this clonotype. This sequence joins TRBV18 and TRBJ1-6; TRBD1 matches at 10 bases. V lost 0 bases, J lost 9 bases, and 5 bases stayed unmatched. Germline V gene lookup returns CDR1 KGHSH and CDR2 LQKENI. CDR3 length: 16 amino acids. CDR3 in amino acids: CASSPPGQGFASPLHF. The CDR3 DNA is TGTGCCAGCTCACCACCGGGACAGGGGTTCGCTTCACCCCTCCACTTT.

The CDR3 is CSASGRAGETQYF. The CDR3 DNA reads TGCAGCGCCAGCGGGAGGGCCGGGGAGACCCAGTACTTC. V gene TRBV29-1 combines with J gene TRBJ2-5, with TRBD2 matching over 10 bases. Unmatched junction bases numbered 7, after V lost 7 bases and J lost 5 bases. The CDR3 length is 13 residues. Germline V lookup: CDR1 SQVTM, CDR2 ANQGSEA. The whole variable domain, filled in from reference TRBV29-1 and TRBJ2-5, reads SAVISQKPSRDICQRGTSLTIQCQVDSQVTMMFWYRQQPGQSLTLIATANQGSEATYESGFVIDKFPISRPNLTFSTLTVSNMSPEDSSIYLCSASGRAGETQYFGPGTRLLVL.